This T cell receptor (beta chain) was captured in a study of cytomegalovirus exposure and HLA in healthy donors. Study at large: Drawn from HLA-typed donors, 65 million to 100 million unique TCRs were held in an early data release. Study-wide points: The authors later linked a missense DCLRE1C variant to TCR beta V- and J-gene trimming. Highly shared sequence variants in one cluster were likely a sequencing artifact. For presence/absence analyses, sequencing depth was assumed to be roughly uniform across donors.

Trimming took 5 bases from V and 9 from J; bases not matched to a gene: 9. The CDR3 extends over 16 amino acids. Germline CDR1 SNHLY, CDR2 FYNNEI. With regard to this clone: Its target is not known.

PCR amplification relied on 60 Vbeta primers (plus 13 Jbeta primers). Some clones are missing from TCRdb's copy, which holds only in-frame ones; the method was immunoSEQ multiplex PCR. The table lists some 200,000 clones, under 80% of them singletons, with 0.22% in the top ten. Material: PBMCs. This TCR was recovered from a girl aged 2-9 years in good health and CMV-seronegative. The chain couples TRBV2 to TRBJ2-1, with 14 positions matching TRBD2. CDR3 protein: CASSPPGLAGVIEQFF. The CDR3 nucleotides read TGTGCCAGCAGTCCACCGGGACTAGCGGGAGTTATTGAGCAGTTCTTC.